This T cell receptor beta chain was documented in a study of blood T cell repertoires in COVID-19. As for the study in general: Material from acute and convalescent COVID-19 was sourced from the United States, Italy and Spain.

Clones were sequenced by immunoSEQ multiplex PCR, and TCRdb holds only the in-frame ones, with some missing. The table lists over 85,000 clones, 70% to 90% of them singletons, with 4.5% to 5.5% in the top ten. Germline CDR1 is SGHTA and CDR2 is FQGTGA. J was trimmed by 3 bases and V by 5 bases; bases with no gene match: 14. The CDR3 totals 18 residues. The rearrangement links TRBV7-3 to TRBJ1-5; 9 nucleotides align to TRBD1. Sequenced sample: peripheral blood. The TCR was taken from a woman of 80 years or more with active COVID-19. For the CDR3, the DNA is TGTGCCAGCAGCCTTCCGGACAGGGGCGGGGAGGTCAATCAGCCCCAGCATTTT. This codes for CASSLPDRGGEVNQPQHF.